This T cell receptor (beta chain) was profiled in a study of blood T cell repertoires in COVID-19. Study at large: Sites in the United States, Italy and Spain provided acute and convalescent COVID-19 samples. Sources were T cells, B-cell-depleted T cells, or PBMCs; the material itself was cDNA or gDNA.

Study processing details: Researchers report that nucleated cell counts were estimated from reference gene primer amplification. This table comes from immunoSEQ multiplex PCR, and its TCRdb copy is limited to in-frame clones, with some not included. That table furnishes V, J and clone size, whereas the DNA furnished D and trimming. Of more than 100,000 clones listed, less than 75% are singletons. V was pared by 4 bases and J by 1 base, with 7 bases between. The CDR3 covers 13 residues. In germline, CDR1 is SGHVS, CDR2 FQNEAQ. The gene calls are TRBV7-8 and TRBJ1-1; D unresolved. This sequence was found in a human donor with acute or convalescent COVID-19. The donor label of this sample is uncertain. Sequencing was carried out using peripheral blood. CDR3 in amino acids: CASSSQANTEAFF. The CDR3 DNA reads TGTGCCAGCAGCTCTCAGGCGAACACTGAAGCTTTCTTT.